This TCR beta chain was observed in a study of identical twins. Donors uniformly comprised healthy Caucasians. This clonotype was counted ten times or more. Its target is unknown. The germline V and J ends were trimmed by 3 bases and 11 bases, with 10 bases remaining between them. CDR3 length: 11 amino acids. Germline V gene lookup returns CDR1 MDHEN and CDR2 SYDVKM. One entry per CDR3 protein, called by TCRdb with MiXCR from the 5' RACE reads. In the table there are 750,000 to 950,000 distinct CDR3 sequences, approximately 13% of which are singletons. Study-level results: Partly confounded zero-insertion analyses could result from invariant MAIT and iNKT cells. Whereas memory repertoires showed no such difference, abundant cord blood beta clonotypes carried fewer insertions. Among monozygotic twins, out-of-frame TCR alpha sharing exceeded what models predicted.

The sample was also linked to a second study, of yellow fever vaccine responses in identical twins.

The chain combines TRBV28 with TRBJ1-1; no definite D call. Sequencing was performed on PBMCs. This sequence originates from a woman younger than 35 in good health. The CDR3 DNA reads TGTGCCAGCAGTTTGGGGAAAGGGGCTTTCTTT. It yields the protein CASSLGKGAFF. Together with reference TRBV28 and TRBJ1-1, the CDR3 gives the full variable domain: DVKVTQSSRYLVKRTGEKVFLECVQDMDHENMFWYRQDPGLGLRLIYFSYDVKMKEKGDIPEGYSVSREKKERFSLILESASTNQTSMYLCASSLGKGAFFGQGTRLTVV.